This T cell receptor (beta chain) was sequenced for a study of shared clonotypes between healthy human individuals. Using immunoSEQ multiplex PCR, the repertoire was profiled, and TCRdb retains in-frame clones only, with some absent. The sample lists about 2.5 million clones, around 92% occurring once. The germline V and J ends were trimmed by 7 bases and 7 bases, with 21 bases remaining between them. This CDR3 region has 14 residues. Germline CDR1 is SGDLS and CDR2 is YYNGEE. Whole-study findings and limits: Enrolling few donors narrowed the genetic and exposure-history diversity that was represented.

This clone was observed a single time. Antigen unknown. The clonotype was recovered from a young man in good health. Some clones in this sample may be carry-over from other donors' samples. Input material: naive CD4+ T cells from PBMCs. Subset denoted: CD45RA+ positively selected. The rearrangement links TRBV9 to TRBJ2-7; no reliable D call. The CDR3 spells CASDPKYDRSEQYF. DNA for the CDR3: TGTGCCAGCGACCCAAAATACGACCGATCAGAGCAGTACTTC. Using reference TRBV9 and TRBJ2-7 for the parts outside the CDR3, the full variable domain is DSGVTQTPKHLITATGQRVTLRCSPRSGDLSVYWYQQSLDQGLQFLIQYYNGEERAKGNILERFSAQQFPDLHSELNLSSLELGDSALYFCASDPKYDRSEQYFGPGTRLTVT.